A single sample is the source of the 12 T cell receptor beta chains below, sequenced in a study of blood T cell repertoires in COVID-19. Sequencing used immunoSEQ multiplex PCR; TCRdb keeps in-frame clones, though not all of them. This sample has about 140,000 clones; almost 80% occur once, and the top ten carry roughly 8.6%. Sequencing input: peripheral blood. These receptor sequences come from a man aged 50-60 years with active or convalescent COVID-19.

This clone appeared a few times. The chain joins TRBV7-9 to TRBJ1-1, with 7 positions matching TRBD1. V gave up 6 bases and J gave up 5 bases; unmatched junction bases: 9. CDR3 length: 14 residues. The germline V gene has CDR1 SEHNR and CDR2 FQNEAQ (reference sequence). CDR3 in amino acids: CASSYRGGGTEAFF. The CDR3 DNA sequence: TGTGCCAGCAGTTACAGGGGCGGGGGGACTGAAGCTTTCTTT. The whole variable domain, remainder taken from reference TRBV7-9 and TRBJ1-1, is DTGVSQNPRHKITKRGQNVTFRCDPISEHNRLYWYRQTLGQGPEFLTYFQNEAQLEKSRLLSDRFSAERPKGSFSTLEIQRTEQGDSAMYLCASSYRGGGTEAFFGQGTRLTVV.

The chain links TRBV28 to TRBJ2-1; 8 nucleotides line up with TRBD2. Germline V gives CDR1 MDHEN, CDR2 SYDVKM. The junction had 11 bases not matched to a gene; V was cut back by 9 bases and J by 7 bases. The CDR3 consists of 14 residues. CDR3 sequence reads: CASAGGPLPNEQFF. CDR3 nucleotide sequence: TGTGCCAGTGCGGGAGGCCCCCTACCGAATGAGCAGTTCTTC.

The chain has TRBV24-1 and TRBJ2-2; a possible D gene is TRBD2 (5 bases). The CDR3 runs 15 residues. V was clipped by 5 bases and J by 3 bases, with 12 bases between them. Germline values: CDR1 KGHDR, CDR2 SFDVKD. The CDR3 sequence is CATSVGESDTGELFF. The CDR3 coding sequence is TGTGCCACCAGTGTTGGGGAGTCAGACACCGGGGAGCTGTTTTTT.

This chain uses TRBV7-9 with TRBJ2-1, with 8 bases that match TRBD1. J was trimmed by 1 base and V by 2 bases; bases with no gene match: 1. The CDR3 runs to 15 residues. Germline CDR1 and CDR2: SEHNR and FQNEAQ (reference sequence). CDR3 coding DNA: TGTGCCAGCAGCTTAACAGGGGGGTCCTACAATGAGCAGTTCTTC. Its protein is CASSLTGGSYNEQFF.

The rearrangement joins TRBV11-3 to TRBJ2-7; 9 nucleotides agree with TRBD1. V shed 4 bases and J 3 bases; nucleotides not matched to a gene: 13. The CDR3 totals 17 residues. Per germline, CDR1 SGHNT and CDR2 YENEEA. The CDR3, as DNA: TGTGCCAGCAGCTCCAATCCTCCGGGACAGGGACGCTACGAGCAGTACTTC. Amino acid sequence: CASSSNPPGQGRYEQYF. The full variable domain, with the rest looked up from reference TRBV11-3 and TRBJ2-7, is EAGVVQSPRYKIIEKKQPVAFWCNPISGHNTLYWYLQNLGQGPELLIRYENEEAVDDSQLPKDRFSAERLKGVDSTLKIQPAELGDSAVYLCASSSNPPGQGRYEQYFGPGTRLTVT.

The chain joins TRBV7-8 to TRBJ1-5; D unresolved. V lost 0 bases to trimming and J lost 4 bases, with 4 bases between them. This CDR3 is 13 amino acids long. Germline V lookup: CDR1 SGHVS, CDR2 FQNEAQ. The CDR3 sequence is CASSLALNQPQHF. In DNA, the CDR3 is TGTGCCAGCAGCTTAGCTTTAAATCAGCCCCAGCATTTT.

This chain connects TRBV7-2 to TRBJ2-1; D might be TRBD2 (6 bases). The CDR3 extends over 15 amino acids. Trimming removed 5 bases at V and 0 bases at J, with 11 bases between. The germline CDR1 and CDR2 sequences are SGHTA and FQGNSA. The CDR3 loop reads CASSRDLLSYNEQFF. The CDR3 DNA reads as TGTGCCAGCAGCCGGGACTTACTCTCCTACAATGAGCAGTTCTTC.

This chain connects TRBV28 to TRBJ1-5; 9 bases map to TRBD1. V trimming: 4 bases; J trimming: 0 bases; junction bases outside the gene matches: 7. Germline CDR1 reads MDHEN; CDR2 reads SYDVKM. The CDR3 extends over 17 amino acids. The CDR3 DNA follows: TGTGCCAGCAGTTCCGGGACAGGGTTGTATAGCAATCAGCCCCAGCATTTT. Translating gives CASSSGTGLYSNQPQHF.

The chain has TRBV29-1 and TRBJ2-1, with a weak D call TRBD1 (5 bases). The V gene's germline CDR1 is SQVTM and CDR2 ANQGSEA. The CDR3 spans 11 residues. V lost 4 bases, J lost 8 bases, and 9 bases lay in between. CDR3 DNA sequence: TGCAGCGTTGGGCAGGGCGATGAGCAGTTCTTC. Translated, it gives CSVGQGDEQFF.

The chain recombines TRBV4-1 with TRBJ1-2; possibly TRBD1 for D (6 bases). From germline, CDR1 is MGHRA and CDR2 YSYEKL. The V gene lost 0 bases and the J gene lost 1 base, with 18 bases spanning the gap. The CDR3 is made up of 18 amino acids. CDR3 in DNA: TGCGCCAGCAGCCAAGAGGTACAGGGAACCCAGTTTAACTATGGCTACACCTTC. It yields the protein CASSQEVQGTQFNYGYTF.

This chain connects TRBV14 to TRBJ2-1; TRBD1 matches at 10 bases. CDR3 size: 17 residues. Germline V gene sequence: CDR1 SGHDN, CDR2 FVKESK. The J segment lost 0 bases and the V segment lost 2 bases, leaving 4 bases of the junction unmatched. CDR3: CASSQIRTGGSYNEQFF. CDR3 nucleotide sequence: TGTGCCAGCAGCCAAATTCGGACAGGGGGCTCCTACAATGAGCAGTTCTTC.

This chain uses TRBV5-1 with TRBJ1-2; 9 positions agree with TRBD1. Germline loops: CDR1 SGHRS, CDR2 YFSETQ. The CDR3 is made up of 17 amino acids. Trimming removed 0 bases from V and 0 bases from J; junction bases left unmatched: 6. The CDR3 sequence is CASSLEGTGTTNYGYTF. In DNA form, the CDR3 reads TGCGCCAGCAGCTTGGAAGGGACAGGGACTACTAACTATGGCTACACCTTC.